This T cell receptor (beta chain) was obtained from a study of blood T cell repertoires in COVID-19. Libraries were prepared by immunoSEQ multiplex PCR; TCRdb keeps only in-frame clonotypes and omits some of them. The sample contains 37,000 or so clones, about 77% of which appear only once. This clone was found once. The CDR3 spans 12 residues. V gave up 10 bases and J gave up 1 base, with 8 bases separating them. Germline V gene lookup returns CDR1 LNHDA and CDR2 SQIVND (reference sequence). The gene calls are TRBV19 and TRBJ1-5; D not resolved. Sequenced input: peripheral blood. The sequence derives from a man aged 55 to 69 with acute or convalescent COVID-19. CDR3 bases: TGTGCCACCGGAGGGAGCAATCAGCCCCAGCATTTT. This translates into CATGGSNQPQHF.